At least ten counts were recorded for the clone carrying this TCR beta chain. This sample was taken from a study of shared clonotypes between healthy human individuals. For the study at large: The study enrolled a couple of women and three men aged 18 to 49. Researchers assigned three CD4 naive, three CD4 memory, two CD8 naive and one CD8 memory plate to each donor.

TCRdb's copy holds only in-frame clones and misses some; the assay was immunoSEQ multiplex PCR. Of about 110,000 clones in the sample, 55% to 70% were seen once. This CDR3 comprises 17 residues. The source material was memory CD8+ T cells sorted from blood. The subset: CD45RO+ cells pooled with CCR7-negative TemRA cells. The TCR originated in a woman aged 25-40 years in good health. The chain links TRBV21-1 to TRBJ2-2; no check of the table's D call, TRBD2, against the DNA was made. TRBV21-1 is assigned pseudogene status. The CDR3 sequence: CASSRRGTGPGTGELFF. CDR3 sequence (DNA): TGTGCCAGCAGTAGGAGGGGAACAGGCCCGGGGACCGGGGAGCTGTTTTTT.